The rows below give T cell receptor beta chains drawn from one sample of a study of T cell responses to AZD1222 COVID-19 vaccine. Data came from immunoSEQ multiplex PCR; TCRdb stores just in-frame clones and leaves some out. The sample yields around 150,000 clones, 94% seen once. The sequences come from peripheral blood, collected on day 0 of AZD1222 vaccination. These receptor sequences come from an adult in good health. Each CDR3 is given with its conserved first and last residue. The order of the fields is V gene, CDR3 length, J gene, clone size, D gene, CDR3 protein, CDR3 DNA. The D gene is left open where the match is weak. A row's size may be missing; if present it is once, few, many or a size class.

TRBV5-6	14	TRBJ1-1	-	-	CASSSQQNRFEAFF	TGTGCCAGCAGCTCCCAACAAAACAGGTTTGAAGCTTTCTTT
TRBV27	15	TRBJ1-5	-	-	CASSPSTYSNQPQHF	TGTGCCAGCAGTCCGAGTACATATAGCAATCAGCCCCAGCATTTT
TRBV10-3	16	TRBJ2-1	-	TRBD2	CAISDEASGDYNEQFF	TGTGCCATCAGTGACGAGGCTAGCGGGGATTACAATGAGCAGTTCTTC
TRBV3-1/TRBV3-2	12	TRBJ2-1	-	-	CASSQIDNEQFF	TGTGCCAGCAGCCAAATCGACAATGAGCAGTTCTTC
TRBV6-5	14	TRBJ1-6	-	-	CASSYGQLNSPLHF	TGTGCCAGCAGTTACGGACAGCTGAATTCACCCCTCCACTTT
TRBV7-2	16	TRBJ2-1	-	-	CASSLVRALPTPEQFF	TGTGCCAGCAGCTTAGTACGGGCTTTACCAACGCCAGAGCAGTTCTTC
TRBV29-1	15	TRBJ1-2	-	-	CSAGGAGMANYGYTF	TGCAGCGCCGGAGGGGCAGGGATGGCTAACTATGGCTACACCTTC
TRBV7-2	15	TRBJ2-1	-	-	CASSLLWGSKNEQFF	TGTGCCAGCAGCCTTCTATGGGGGAGTAAGAATGAGCAGTTCTTC
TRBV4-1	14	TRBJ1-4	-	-	CASSHGPINEKLFF	TGCGCCAGCAGCCACGGACCGATCAATGAAAAACTGTTTTTT
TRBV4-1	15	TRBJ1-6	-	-	CASSLGTSNNSPLHF	TGCGCCAGCAGCCTCGGGACCTCTAATAATTCACCCCTCCACTTT
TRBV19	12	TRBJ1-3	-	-	CASEGSGNTIYF	TGTGCCAGTGAGGGTTCTGGAAACACCATATATTTT
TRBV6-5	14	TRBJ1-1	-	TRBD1	CASSWDREGPEAFF	TGTGCCAGCAGTTGGGACAGGGAAGGACCTGAAGCTTTCTTT
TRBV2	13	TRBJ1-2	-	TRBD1	CASRPQGSQGYTF	TGTGCCAGCAGGCCACAGGGGTCGCAGGGCTACACCTTC
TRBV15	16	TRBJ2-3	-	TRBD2	CATSRAGTSGSDTQYF	TGTGCCACCAGCAGGGCCGGGACTAGCGGATCAGATACGCAGTATTTT
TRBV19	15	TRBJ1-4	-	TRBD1	CASSILTGVEEKLFF	TGTGCCAGTAGTATACTGACAGGGGTGGAAGAAAAACTGTTTTTT
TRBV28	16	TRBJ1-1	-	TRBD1	CASRGLRDRGTTEAFF	TGTGCCAGCAGAGGGCTCCGGGACAGGGGAACGACTGAAGCTTTCTTT
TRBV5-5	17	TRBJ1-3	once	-	CASSPVGYVISGNTIYF	TGTGCCAGCAGCCCCGTAGGATATGTTATCTCTGGAAACACCATATATTTT
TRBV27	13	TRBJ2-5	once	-	CASSLSRDSSQYF	TGTGCCAGCAGTTTATCACGAGACTCCAGTCAGTACTTC